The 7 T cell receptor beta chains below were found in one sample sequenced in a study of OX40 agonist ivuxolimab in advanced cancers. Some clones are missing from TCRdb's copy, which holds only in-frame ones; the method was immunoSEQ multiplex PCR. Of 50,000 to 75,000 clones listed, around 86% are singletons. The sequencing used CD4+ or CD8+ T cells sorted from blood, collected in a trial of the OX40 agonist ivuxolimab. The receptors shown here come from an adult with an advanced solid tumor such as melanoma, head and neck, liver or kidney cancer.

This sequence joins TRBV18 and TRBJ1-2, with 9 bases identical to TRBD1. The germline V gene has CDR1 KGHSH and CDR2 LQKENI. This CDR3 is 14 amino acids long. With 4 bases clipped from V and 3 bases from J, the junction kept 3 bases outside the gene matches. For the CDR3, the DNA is TGTGCCAGCTCACGGGGACAGGGCGACTATGGCTACACCTTC. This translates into CASSRGQGDYGYTF.

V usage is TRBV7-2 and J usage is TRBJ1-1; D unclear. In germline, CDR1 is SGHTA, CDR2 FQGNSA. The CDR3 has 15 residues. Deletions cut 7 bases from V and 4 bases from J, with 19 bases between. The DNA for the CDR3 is TGTGCCAGCACCCAAGGCGGCAGACCCAGCACTGAAGCTTTCTTT. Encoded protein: CASTQGGRPSTEAFF.

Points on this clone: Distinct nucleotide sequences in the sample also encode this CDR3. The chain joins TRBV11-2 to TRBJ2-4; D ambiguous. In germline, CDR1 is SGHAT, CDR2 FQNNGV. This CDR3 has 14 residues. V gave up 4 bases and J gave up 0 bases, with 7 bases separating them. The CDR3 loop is CASSSRLAKNIQYF. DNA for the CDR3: TGTGCCAGCAGCTCACGGCTAGCCAAAAACATTCAGTACTTC.

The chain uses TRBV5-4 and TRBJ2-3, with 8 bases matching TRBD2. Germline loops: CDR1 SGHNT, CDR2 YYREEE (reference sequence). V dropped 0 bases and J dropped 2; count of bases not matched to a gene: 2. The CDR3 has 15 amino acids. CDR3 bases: TGTGCCAGCAGCTTGGGACTAGCGTACACAGATACGCAGTATTTT. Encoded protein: CASSLGLAYTDTQYF.

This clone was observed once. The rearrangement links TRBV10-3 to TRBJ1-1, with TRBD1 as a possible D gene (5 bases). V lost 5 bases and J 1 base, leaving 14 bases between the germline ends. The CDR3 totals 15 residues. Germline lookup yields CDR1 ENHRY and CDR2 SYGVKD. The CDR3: CAISRVGPGNTEAFF. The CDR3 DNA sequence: TGTGCCATCAGTCGGGTGGGGCCCGGGAACACTGAAGCTTTCTTT.

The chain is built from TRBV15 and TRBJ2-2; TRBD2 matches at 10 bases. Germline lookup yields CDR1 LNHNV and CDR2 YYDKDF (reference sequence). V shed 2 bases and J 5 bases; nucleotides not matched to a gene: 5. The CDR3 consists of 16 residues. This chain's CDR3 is CATSRPGTSATGELFF. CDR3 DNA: TGTGCCACCAGCAGACCGGGGACTAGCGCGACCGGGGAGCTGTTTTTT.

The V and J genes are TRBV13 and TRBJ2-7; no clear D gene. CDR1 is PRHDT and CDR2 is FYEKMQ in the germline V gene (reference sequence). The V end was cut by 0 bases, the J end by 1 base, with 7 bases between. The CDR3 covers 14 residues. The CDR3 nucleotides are TGTGCCAGCAGCTTAGGGGGTAGGTCCTACGAGCAGTACTTC. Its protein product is CASSLGGRSYEQYF.